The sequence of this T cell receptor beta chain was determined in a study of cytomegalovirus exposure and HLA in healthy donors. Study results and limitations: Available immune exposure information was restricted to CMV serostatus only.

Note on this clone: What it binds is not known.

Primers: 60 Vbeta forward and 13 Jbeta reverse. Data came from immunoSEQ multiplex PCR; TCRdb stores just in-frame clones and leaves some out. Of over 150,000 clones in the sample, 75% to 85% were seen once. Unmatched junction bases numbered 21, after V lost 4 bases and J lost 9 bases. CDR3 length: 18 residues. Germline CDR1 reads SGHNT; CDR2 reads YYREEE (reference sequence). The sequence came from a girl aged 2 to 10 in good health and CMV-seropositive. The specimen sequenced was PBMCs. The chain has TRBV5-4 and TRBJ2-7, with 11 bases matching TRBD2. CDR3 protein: CASSVGGLAGGLLRGQYF. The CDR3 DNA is TGTGCCAGCAGCGTAGGGGGCCTAGCGGGAGGCCTCCTACGGGGGCAGTACTTC.